The rows below give T cell receptor beta chains drawn from one sample of a study of T cell repertoires in ileal Crohn's disease. Sequenced by immunoSEQ multiplex PCR; TCRdb stores in-frame clones only, minus some. The sample has some 12,000 clones; about 70% are singletons. Sequences were obtained from ileal tissue. Every receptor here comes from an adult with Crohn's disease. Both conserved end residues are part of each CDR3. D genes are given only for firm matches. For some rows the clone size is stated as once, few or many, or as a class when expanded; others skip it.

size: -; V: TRBV5-6; D: -; J: TRBJ1-5; CDR3: CASSLDRSHQPQHF; DNA: TGTGCCAGCAGCTTGGACAGGAGTCATCAGCCCCAGCATTTT
size: -; V: TRBV6-6; D: -; J: TRBJ1-1; CDR3: CASSYRQENTEAFF; DNA: TGTGCCAGCAGTTACAGGCAGGAGAACACTGAAGCTTTCTTT
size: -; V: TRBV5-5; D: -; J: TRBJ2-7; CDR3: CASSTTAYEQYF; DNA: TGTGCCAGCAGCACCACAGCCTACGAGCAGTACTTC
size: -; V: TRBV27; D: TRBD1; J: TRBJ1-1; CDR3: CASSLTGGITEAFF; DNA: TGTGCCAGCAGTTTAACAGGGGGAATTACTGAAGCTTTCTTT
size: -; V: TRBV12-5; D: TRBD1; J: TRBJ1-4; CDR3: CASGPHSGGSTYEKLFF; DNA: TGTGCTAGTGGCCCCCACTCAGGGGGCTCGACTTATGAAAAACTGTTTTTT
size: -; V: TRBV5-1; D: TRBD1; J: TRBJ1-2; CDR3: CASSLGTGGPVGYTF; DNA: TGCGCCAGCAGCTTAGGGACAGGGGGTCCTGTTGGCTACACCTTC
size: -; V: TRBV9; D: -; J: TRBJ2-7; CDR3: CASSETSTTYEQYF; DNA: TGTGCCAGCAGCGAGACGTCGACAACCTACGAGCAGTACTTC
size: -; V: TRBV7-9; D: -; J: TRBJ1-1; CDR3: CASSPQQGTEAFF; DNA: TGTGCCAGCAGCCCTCAACAGGGCACTGAAGCTTTCTTT
size: few; V: TRBV7-2; D: -; J: TRBJ2-5; CDR3: CASSLGIVETQYF; DNA: TGTGCCAGCAGCTTAGGAATAGTAGAGACCCAGTACTTC
size: -; V: TRBV2; D: -; J: TRBJ2-5; CDR3: CASSPRKTGSETQYF; DNA: TGTGCCAGCAGTCCTCGGAAGACAGGATCAGAGACCCAGTACTTC
size: -; V: TRBV9; D: -; J: TRBJ1-1; CDR3: CASSRRQDENTEAFF; DNA: TGTGCCAGCAGCCGACGACAAGACGAAAACACTGAAGCTTTCTTT
size: -; V: TRBV27; D: -; J: TRBJ1-5; CDR3: CASSLRYSNQPQHF; DNA: TGTGCCAGCAGTCTCAGGTATAGCAATCAGCCCCAGCATTTT
size: -; V: TRBV29-1; D: -; J: TRBJ1-2; CDR3: CSVTEGYTF; DNA: TGCAGCGTGACGGAGGGCTACACCTTC
size: few; V: TRBV2; D: TRBD1; J: TRBJ1-6; CDR3: CASRPPGQGGSPLHF; DNA: TGTGCCAGCAGGCCTCCGGGACAGGGTGGTTCACCCCTCCACTTT
size: -; V: TRBV4-1; D: -; J: TRBJ2-3; CDR3: CASSRSGGIAVDTQYF; DNA: TGCGCCAGCAGCCGTTCTGGGGGGATAGCTGTAGATACGCAGTATTTT
size: -; V: TRBV5-1; D: -; J: TRBJ1-3; CDR3: CASSLDRHLGNTIYF; DNA: TGCGCCAGCAGCTTGGACCGACACCTTGGAAACACCATATATTTT